One T cell receptor (beta chain) is described in this entry. This record comes from a study of blood T cell repertoires in COVID-19. Assay used: immunoSEQ multiplex PCR; TCRdb lists only in-frame clones, some missing. Of 100,000 or so clones listed, approximately 91% are singletons. The receptor comes from a man aged 45-60 years with active COVID-19. Input material: peripheral blood.

The CDR3 DNA follows: TGTGCCAGTAGTATAAGCCTAGCGGGAGAATGGAATTACAATGAGCAGTTCTTC. As protein: CASSISLAGEWNYNEQFF. V is TRBV19 and J is TRBJ2-1, with 10 bases lining up with TRBD2. Germline CDR1 is LNHDA and CDR2 is SQIVND (reference sequence). There are 18 residues in the CDR3. With V trimmed by 2 bases and J by 4 bases, 11 bases remained unmatched.